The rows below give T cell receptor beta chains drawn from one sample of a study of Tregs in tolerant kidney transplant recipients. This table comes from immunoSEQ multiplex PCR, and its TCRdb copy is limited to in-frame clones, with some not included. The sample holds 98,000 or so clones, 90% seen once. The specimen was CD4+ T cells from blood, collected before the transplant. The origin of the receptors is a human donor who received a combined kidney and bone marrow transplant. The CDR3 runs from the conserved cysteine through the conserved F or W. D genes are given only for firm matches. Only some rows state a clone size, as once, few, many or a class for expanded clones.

CASSLMKGGNEQFF	TGTGCCAGCTCACTGATGAAAGGGGGCAATGAGCAGTTCTTC	-	TRBV18	TRBJ2-1	-
CASSLGPGDYEQYF	TGTGCCAGCAGCTTAGGGCCAGGGGACTACGAGCAGTACTTC	-	TRBV11-3	TRBJ2-7	-
CASSLSIQQPQHF	TGTGCCAGCAGTTTATCGATCCAGCAGCCCCAGCATTTT	once	TRBV27	TRBJ1-5	-
CASSLSGNYGYTF	TGTGCCAGCAGCTTATCAGGGAACTATGGCTACACCTTC	-	TRBV11-2	TRBJ1-2	-
CAWSPTPNTEAFF	TGTGCCTGGAGTCCGACTCCGAACACTGAAGCTTTCTTT	-	TRBV30	TRBJ1-1	-
CASSPGQGAAGGYTF	TGCGCCAGCAGCCCCGGACAGGGGGCAGCAGGAGGCTACACCTTC	-	TRBV5-1	TRBJ1-2	TRBD1
CASSSLQGLRDYGYTF	TGTGCCAGCAGCTCATTACAGGGGTTACGTGACTATGGCTACACCTTC	few	TRBV7-9	TRBJ1-2	TRBD1
CASSFSMGVGGNEQFF	TGTGCCAGCAGCTTTTCGATGGGAGTGGGAGGGAATGAGCAGTTCTTC	-	TRBV11-2	TRBJ2-1	TRBD2
CASSLFGSYEQYF	TGTGCCAGCAGTTTATTCGGGTCCTACGAGCAGTACTTC	few	TRBV27	TRBJ2-7	-
CASSGTGSNYGYTF	TGTGCCAGTAGTGGGACAGGTTCTAACTATGGCTACACCTTC	-	TRBV19	TRBJ1-2	TRBD1
CASSSTVRFEQYF	TGTGCCAGCAGTTCGACAGTACGTTTCGAGCAGTACTTC	-	TRBV28	TRBJ2-7	-
CASCVGGLMDEQYF	TGTGCCAGCTGTGTCGGGGGGCTTATGGACGAGCAGTACTTC	-	TRBV6-1	TRBJ2-7	-
CASSLFAGNNEQFF	TGCGCCAGCAGCTTGTTCGCAGGGAACAATGAGCAGTTCTTC	once	TRBV5-1	TRBJ2-1	-
CASSQPDRVAETQYF	TGCGCCAGCAGCCAGCCGGACAGGGTGGCCGAGACCCAGTACTTC	-	TRBV4-1	TRBJ2-5	TRBD1
CASTPLGNTIYF	TGTGCCAGCACCCCCCTTGGAAACACCATATATTTT	once	TRBV7-9	TRBJ1-3	-
CASSPFSGPSSYEQYF	TGTGCCAGCAGTCCTTTTAGCGGGCCAAGCTCCTACGAGCAGTACTTC	-	TRBV27	TRBJ2-7	TRBD2
CASSRTSGGETQYF	TGTGCCAGCAGCCGAACTAGCGGGGGGGAGACCCAGTACTTC	-	TRBV2	TRBJ2-5	TRBD2
CASSPPGGTAEQFF	TGTGCCAGCAGCCCCCCGGGAGGTACGGCTGAGCAGTTCTTC	few	TRBV7-8	TRBJ2-1	TRBD2
CASSSSGTGGWETQYF	TGTGCCAGCAGTTCCTCCGGGACAGGGGGGTGGGAGACCCAGTACTTC	-	TRBV27	TRBJ2-5	TRBD1